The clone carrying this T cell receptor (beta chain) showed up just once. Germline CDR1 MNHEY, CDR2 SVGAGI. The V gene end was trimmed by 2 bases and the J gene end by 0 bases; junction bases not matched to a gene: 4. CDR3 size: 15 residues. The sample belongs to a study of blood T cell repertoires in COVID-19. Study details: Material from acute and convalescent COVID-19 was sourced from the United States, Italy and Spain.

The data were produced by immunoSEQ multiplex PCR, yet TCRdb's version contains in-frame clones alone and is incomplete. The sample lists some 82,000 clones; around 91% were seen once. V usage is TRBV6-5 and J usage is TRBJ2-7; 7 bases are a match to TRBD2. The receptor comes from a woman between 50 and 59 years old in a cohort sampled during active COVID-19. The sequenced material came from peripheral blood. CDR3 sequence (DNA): TGTGCCAGCAGTTACCAGCGGGAAAGCTCCTACGAGCAGTACTTC. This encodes CASSYQRESSYEQYF.